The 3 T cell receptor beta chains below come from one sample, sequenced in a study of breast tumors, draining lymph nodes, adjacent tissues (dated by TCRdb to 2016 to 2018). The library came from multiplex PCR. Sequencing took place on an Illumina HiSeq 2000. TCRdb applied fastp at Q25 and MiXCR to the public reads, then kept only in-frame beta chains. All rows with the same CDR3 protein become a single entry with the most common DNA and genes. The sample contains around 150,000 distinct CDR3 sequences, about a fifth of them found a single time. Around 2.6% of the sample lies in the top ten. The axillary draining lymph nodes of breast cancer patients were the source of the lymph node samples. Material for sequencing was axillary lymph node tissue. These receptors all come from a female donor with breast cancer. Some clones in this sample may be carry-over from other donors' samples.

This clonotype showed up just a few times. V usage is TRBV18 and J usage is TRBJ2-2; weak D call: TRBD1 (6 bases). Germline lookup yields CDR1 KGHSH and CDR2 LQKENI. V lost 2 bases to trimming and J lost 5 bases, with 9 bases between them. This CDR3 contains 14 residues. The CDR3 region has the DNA TGTGCCAGCTCACCAATCGGGACAACCGGGGAGCTGTTTTTT. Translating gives CASSPIGTTGELFF.

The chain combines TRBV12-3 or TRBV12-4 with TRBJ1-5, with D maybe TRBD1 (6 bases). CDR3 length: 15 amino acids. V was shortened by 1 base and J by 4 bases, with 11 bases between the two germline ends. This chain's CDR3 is CASSLGGQGNQPQHF. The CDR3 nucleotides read TGTGCCAGCAGTTTAGGAGGCCAGGGGAATCAGCCCCAGCATTTT.

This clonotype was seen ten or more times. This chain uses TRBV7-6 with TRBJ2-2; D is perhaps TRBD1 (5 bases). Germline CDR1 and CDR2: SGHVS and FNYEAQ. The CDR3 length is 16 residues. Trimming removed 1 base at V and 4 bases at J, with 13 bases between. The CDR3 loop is CASSLGAGLGTGELFF. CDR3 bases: TGTGCCAGCAGCTTAGGTGCAGGGTTGGGCACCGGGGAGCTGTTTTTT.